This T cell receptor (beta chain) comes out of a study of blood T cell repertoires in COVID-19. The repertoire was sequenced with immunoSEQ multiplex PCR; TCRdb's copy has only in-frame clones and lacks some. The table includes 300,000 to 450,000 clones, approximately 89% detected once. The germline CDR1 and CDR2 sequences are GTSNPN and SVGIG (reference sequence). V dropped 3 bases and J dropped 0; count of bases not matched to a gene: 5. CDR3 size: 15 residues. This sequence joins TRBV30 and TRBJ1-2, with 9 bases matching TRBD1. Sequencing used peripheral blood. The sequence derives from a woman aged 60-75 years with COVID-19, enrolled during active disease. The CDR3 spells CAWRGTGSANYGYTF. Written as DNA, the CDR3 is TGTGCCTGGAGAGGGACAGGGTCGGCTAACTATGGCTACACCTTC.